This TCR beta chain originates from a study of T cells in Graves' hyperthyroidism and ophthalmopathy. About the study: Specimen type is peripheral blood, collected at initial diagnosis prior to any treatment.

RNA transcripts were the template for amplifying TCR beta CDR3 regions. The HTBI set primed first-round TCR CDR3 RT-PCR. TCRdb independently ran MiXCR on the multiplex PCR reads; one entry per CDR3 protein. This table has 450,000 to 600,000 distinct CDR3 sequences, about 20% appearing once. This clonotype came up many times. The antigen is undetermined. Points from the study as a whole: Also found in blood were most expanded thyroid clonotypes above 0.001. Ophthalmopathy, which appeared later, was predicted by the model a median approximately 6.7 months before onset.

Source material for PBMCs was more than 9.5 ml fresh peripheral blood. Sequencing input: blood. This sequence was found in a middle-aged man with Graves' ophthalmopathy.

The CDR3 reads CASSLGQDSNQPQHF. CDR3 nucleotide sequence: TGTGCCAGCAGCTTAGGACAGGATAGCAATCAGCCCCAGCATTTT. The rearrangement links TRBV7-9 to TRBJ1-5; a weak D match, TRBD1 (6 bases). From germline, CDR1 is SEHNR and CDR2 FQNEAQ (reference sequence). Between the trimmed V and J ends, which lost 1 base and 0 bases, there was a span of 7 bases. The CDR3 has 15 amino acids. Full variable domain (rest looked up from reference TRBV7-9 and TRBJ1-5): DTGVSQNPRHKITKRGQNVTFRCDPISEHNRLYWYRQTLGQGPEFLTYFQNEAQLEKSRLLSDRFSAERPKGSFSTLEIQRTEQGDSAMYLCASSLGQDSNQPQHFGDGTRLSIL.